The sequence of this TCR beta chain was determined in a study of glioma-infiltrating T cells after dendritic cell vaccination (dated by TCRdb to 2016 to 2017). General notes on the study: The cohort comprised approximately 15 glioblastoma patients from Phase I and II dendritic cell vaccination trials, 9 newly diagnosed and 6 with recurrent disease. Between about 2003 and 2012, patients were given autologous tumor lysate-pulsed dendritic cell vaccination. The vaccine was prepared from monocyte-derived dendritic cells that were cultured for under 8 days with IL-4 and GM-CSF and then pulsed overnight with autologous tumor lysate. Each patient got three intradermal injections of the dendritic cell vaccine, spaced at biweekly intervals, in the arm below the axilla. Tumor-infiltrating lymphocyte content was quantified and tumor and blood repertoires were compared in dendritic cell-vaccinated glioblastoma patients by deep sequencing of TCR beta CDR3 regions. Survival after dendritic cell vaccination was correlated with TCR sequencing metrics, including TIL content and tumor-blood repertoire overlap.

The time point label here, explained by the study, means: after dendritic cell vaccination, including at tumor progression/relapse. Patients were selected on the basis of adequate residual fresh-frozen tumor tissue and more than two years of available survival data. An isocitrate dehydrogenase mutation was not carried by any of the glioblastoma patients, although molecular status was otherwise variable. PBMC were collected before vaccination, two weeks after the third vaccination, and at tumor progression if progression occurred. The Qiagen DNeasy Blood extraction Kit was used to extract genomic DNA. Study-wide conclusions, independent of this receptor: Higher estimated pretreatment TIL content predicted longer time to progression and overall survival after dendritic cell vaccination. The three-group TCR overlap response model was characterized as speculative, and prospective validation of the model was stated to be required. The cohort was small and heterogeneous, few patients had complete blood and tumor sets, and even fewer had initial-recurrent tumor pairs. TCR clonality showed no direct relationship with survival, which suggests that a diverse polyclonal response may matter.

V lost 8 bases and J lost 5 bases; the stretch between them is 21 bases long. CDR1 and CDR2, looked up from the germline V gene, are WSHSY and SAAADI. Counted from cysteine to phenylalanine, this CDR3 has 15 amino acids. Only CDR3 DNA is held: 45 bases, read in frame from base 1. Using the immunoSEQ assay, TCRB CDR3 regions were amplified from about 1.9 micrograms of genomic DNA, or from all available DNA when less than that was on hand. For multiplex PCR, 60 forward primers for TCR V beta segments and 13 reverse primers for J beta segments were used. To estimate reads per starting template, synthetic control templates were spiked into each sample at limiting dilution. The Illumina HiSeq System generated sequencing reads of 87 bp. Per the source publication's procedure: PCR and sequencing errors were removed by merging closely related sequences with a nearest neighbor algorithm. TCR overlap was defined as the percentage of unique tumor TCR beta sequences that were also present in the same patient's peripheral blood. What TCRdb holds here is the immuneACCESS table cut down to in-frame rearrangements. Part of the clones is not present; checked against another copy, under half of the missing clones reflect an unresolved V gene, and the others are unexplained. V and J calls plus clone size are reproduced from that table; the DNA served to infer D and trimming. The sample table holds 75,000 to 95,000 clones, of which about 81% were seen once. The ten largest clones represent roughly 2.1% of the sample.

Turning to this clone: Its antigen is unknown. No base-level quality is on record; no much larger clone is a single base apart.

The source material was blood, sampled after dendritic cell vaccination. The TCR originated in a human donor with glioblastoma. The sequence is built from TRBV10-2 and TRBJ1-1; a tentative D call is TRBD1 (5 bases match). CDR3 protein: CASSLPRGTGTEAFF. The DNA reads as follows: TGCGCCAGCTCTCTTCCCCGGGGGACGGGGACTGAAGCTTTCTTT.